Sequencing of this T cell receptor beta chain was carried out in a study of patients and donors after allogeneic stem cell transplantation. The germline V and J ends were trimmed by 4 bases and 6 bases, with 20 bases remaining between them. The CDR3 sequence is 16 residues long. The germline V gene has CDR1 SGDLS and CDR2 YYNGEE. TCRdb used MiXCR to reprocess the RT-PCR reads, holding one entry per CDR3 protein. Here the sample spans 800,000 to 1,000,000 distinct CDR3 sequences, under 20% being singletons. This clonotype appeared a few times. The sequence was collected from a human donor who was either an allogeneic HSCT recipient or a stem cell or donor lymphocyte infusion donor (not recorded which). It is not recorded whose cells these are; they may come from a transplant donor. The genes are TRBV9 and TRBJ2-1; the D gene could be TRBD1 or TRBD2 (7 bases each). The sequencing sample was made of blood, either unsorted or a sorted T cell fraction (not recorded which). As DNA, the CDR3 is TGTGCCAGCAGCCCGATAGGACTAGGGGGCCTCAATGAGCAGTTCTTC. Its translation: CASSPIGLGGLNEQFF.